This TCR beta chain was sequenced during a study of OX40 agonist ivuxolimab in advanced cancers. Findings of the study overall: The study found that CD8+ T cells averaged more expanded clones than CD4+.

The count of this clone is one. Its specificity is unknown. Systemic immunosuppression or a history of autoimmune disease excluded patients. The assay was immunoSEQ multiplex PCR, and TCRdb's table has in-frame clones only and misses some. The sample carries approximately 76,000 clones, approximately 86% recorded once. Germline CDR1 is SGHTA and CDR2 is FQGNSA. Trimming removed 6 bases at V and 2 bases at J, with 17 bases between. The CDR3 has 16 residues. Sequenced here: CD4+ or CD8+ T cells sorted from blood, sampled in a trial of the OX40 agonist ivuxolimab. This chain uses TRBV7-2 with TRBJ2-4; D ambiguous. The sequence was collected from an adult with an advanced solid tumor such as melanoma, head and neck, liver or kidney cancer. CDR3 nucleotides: TGTGCCAGCAGTTGGACCCTCGGGCGACCCAAAAACATTCAGTACTTC. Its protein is CASSWTLGRPKNIQYF.